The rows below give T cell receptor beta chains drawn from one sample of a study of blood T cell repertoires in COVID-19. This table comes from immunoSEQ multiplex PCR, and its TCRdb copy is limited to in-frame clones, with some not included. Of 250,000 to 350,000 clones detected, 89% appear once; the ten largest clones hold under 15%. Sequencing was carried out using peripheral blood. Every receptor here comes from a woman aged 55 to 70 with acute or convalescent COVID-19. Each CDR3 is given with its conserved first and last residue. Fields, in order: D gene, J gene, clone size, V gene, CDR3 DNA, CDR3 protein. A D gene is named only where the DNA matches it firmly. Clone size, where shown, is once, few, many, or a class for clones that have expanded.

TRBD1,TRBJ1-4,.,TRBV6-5,TGTGCCAGCAGTCCGACAGGGGGATTGGAAAAACTGTTTTTT,CASSPTGGLEKLFF
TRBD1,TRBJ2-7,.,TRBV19,TGTGCCAGTAGTATAAGGACCGGGACAGGGGCGTCCCCATACGAGCAGTACTTC,CASSIRTGTGASPYEQYF
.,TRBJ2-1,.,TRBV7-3,TGTGCCAGCAGCGTCCGGGGCGGGACTTCCTACAATGAGCAGTTCTTC,CASSVRGGTSYNEQFF
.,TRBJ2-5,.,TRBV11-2,TGTGCCAGCAGCTTCGGGGGAGAGGAGACCCAGTACTTC,CASSFGGEETQYF
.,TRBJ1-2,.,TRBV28,TGTGCCAGCAGTTTTAGTCGGGGGAGTAATGGCTACACCTTC,CASSFSRGSNGYTF
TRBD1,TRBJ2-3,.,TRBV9,TGTGCCAGCAGCGTAGGGGGACAGGGCGCTCGGGAGACGCAGTATTTT,CASSVGGQGARETQYF
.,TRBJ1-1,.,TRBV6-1,TGTGCCAGCAGTGAACGACACCCGAACACTGAAGCTTTCTTT,CASSERHPNTEAFF
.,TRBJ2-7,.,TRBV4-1,TGCGCCAGCAGCCAAGAAAGACAGTTCGGCTACGAGCAGTACTTC,CASSQERQFGYEQYF
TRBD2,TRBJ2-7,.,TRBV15,TGTGCCACCAGCAGAGATAGACTAGCGGTCTACGAGCAGTACTTC,CATSRDRLAVYEQYF
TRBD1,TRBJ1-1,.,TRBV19,TGTGCCAGTAGTATCGGGCCGGGACAGAGGAACACTGAAGCTTTCTTT,CASSIGPGQRNTEAFF
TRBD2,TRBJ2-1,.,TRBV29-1,TGCAGCGTTGCGCCCTATACTAGCGGGAGTTCCGGTGAGCAGTTCTTC,CSVAPYTSGSSGEQFF
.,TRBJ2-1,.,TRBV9,TGTGCCAGCAGCGTAGCGTTAGCCTCCTACAATGAGCAGTTCTTC,CASSVALASYNEQFF
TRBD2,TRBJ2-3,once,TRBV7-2,TGTGCCAGCAGCCCTAGGACTAGCGGGATGGTAGATACGCAGTATTTT,CASSPRTSGMVDTQYF
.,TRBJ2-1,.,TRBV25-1,TGTGCCAGCAGTGAGGCCCGACATCACGCCGGGGGCAATGAGCAGTTCTTC,CASSEARHHAGGNEQFF
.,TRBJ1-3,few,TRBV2,TGTGCCAGCAGTGCGACTTCGCGGAACACCATATATTTT,CASSATSRNTIYF
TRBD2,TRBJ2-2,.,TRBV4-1,TGCGCCAGCAGCCAAGATAGTACTAGCGGGAAGAGGGAGCTGTTTTTT,CASSQDSTSGKRELFF
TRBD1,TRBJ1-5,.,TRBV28,TGTGCCAGCAGCGGCGGGCAGGGGGGCAATCAGCCCCAGCATTTT,CASSGGQGGNQPQHF
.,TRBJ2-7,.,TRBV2,TGTGCCAGCAGCCCCAGGGGTTTCTACGAGCAGTACTTC,CASSPRGFYEQYF
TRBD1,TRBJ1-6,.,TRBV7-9,TGTGCCAGCCAGACAGGGGGCCTGTTCCTCTATAATTCACCCCTCCACTTT,CASQTGGLFLYNSPLHF
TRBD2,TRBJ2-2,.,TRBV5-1,TGCGCCAGCAGCTTGGTAGCGGGAGTTCCCGGGGAGCTGTTTTTT,CASSLVAGVPGELFF
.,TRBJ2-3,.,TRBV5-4,TGTGCCAGCAGCTTGGAGGATGAGGGCACAGATACGCAGTATTTT,CASSLEDEGTDTQYF
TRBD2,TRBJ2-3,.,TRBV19,TGTGCCAGTAGTATAGGGCTAGCGGGCGTCACAGATACGCAGTATTTT,CASSIGLAGVTDTQYF
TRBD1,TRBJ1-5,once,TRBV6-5,TGTGCCAGCAGCCGGGGACAGGGGAACGGTCAGCCCCAGCATTTT,CASSRGQGNGQPQHF
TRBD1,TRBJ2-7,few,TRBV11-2,TGTGCCAGCAGCTCCGGGACAGGGGGCTACGAGCAGTACTTC,CASSSGTGGYEQYF
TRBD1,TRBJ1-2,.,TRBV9,TGTGCCAGCAGCGCGGGACAGGTCCCCAACTATGGCTACACCTTC,CASSAGQVPNYGYTF
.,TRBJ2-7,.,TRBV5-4,TGTGCCAGCAGCAGCGACTCTAGAACCTACGAGCAGTACTTC,CASSSDSRTYEQYF
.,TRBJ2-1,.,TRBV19,TGTGCCAGTAGTGCCGCAGGGGACACCTACAATGAGCAGTTCTTC,CASSAAGDTYNEQFF